This T cell receptor (beta chain) was obtained from a study of cytomegalovirus exposure and HLA in healthy donors. PCR used 60 Vbeta primers and 13 Jbeta primers. Assay used: immunoSEQ multiplex PCR; TCRdb lists only in-frame clones, some missing. The data show around 190,000 clones, with about three quarters seen just once and roughly 5% held by the top ten. This clone is a singleton in its sample. Germline CDR1 is SQVTM and CDR2 is ANQGSEA. This CDR3 has 14 amino acids. With 4 bases removed from V and 5 bases from J, the gap between germline ends came to 17 bases. The V and J genes are TRBV29-1 and TRBJ1-1; no clear D gene. The sequenced sample consisted of PBMCs. The origin of this receptor is a man aged 35-49 years in good health and CMV-seronegative. This chain's CDR3 is CSVAIGGQRTEAFF. The CDR3 bases are TGCAGCGTTGCGATTGGAGGGCAGAGGACTGAAGCTTTCTTT.